Listed below are T cell receptor beta chains from one sample, sequenced in a study of early T cells in non-severe SARS-CoV-2 infection. From the 5' RACE reads, TCRdb called clonotypes with MiXCR, one entry per CDR3 protein. Among 40,000 to 60,000 distinct CDR3 sequences listed, approximately 4.1% were seen once. The sequencing input was whole blood. These receptors all come from an adult who was a healthcare worker with PCR-confirmed SARS-CoV-2 infection or an uninfected control (not recorded which). Each CDR3 is given with its conserved first and last residue. The order of the fields is CDR3 protein, J gene, V gene.

CASSFVEANTEAFF | TRBJ1-1 | TRBV7-6
CAWSLGGPYNEQFF | TRBJ2-1 | TRBV30
CSTAGTNIQETQYF | TRBJ2-5 | TRBV29-1
CASSQSTGTLTSYEQYF | TRBJ2-7 | TRBV23-1
CASSHAGGPYEQYF | TRBJ2-7 | TRBV4-3
CSARDLRGGTEAFF | TRBJ1-1 | TRBV20-1
CASLGGFGYTF | TRBJ1-2 | TRBV3-1
CASSFGTNTEAFF | TRBJ1-1 | TRBV11-2
CSARGTGKGETQYF | TRBJ2-5 | TRBV20-1
CASSFNREVGYTF | TRBJ1-2 | TRBV5-5
CASSQNGGTAKNIQYF | TRBJ2-4 | TRBV3-1
CSAGETGTGGYTNEKLFF | TRBJ1-4 | TRBV20-1
CASSLQGRDTEAFF | TRBJ1-1 | TRBV7-3
CASKFSRDSRGTGELFF | TRBJ2-2 | TRBV6-5
CASSLSAEEKLFF | TRBJ1-4 | TRBV5-1
CASSLSHSSNIQYF | TRBJ2-4 | TRBV7-3
CASSEGQGPQETQYF | TRBJ2-5 | TRBV5-1
CASSKGYGYTF | TRBJ1-2 | TRBV21-1
CASSPSYEQYF | TRBJ2-7 | TRBV14
CASSSGGEQYF | TRBJ2-7 | TRBV7-9
CASKSKDSFGGYTF | TRBJ1-2 | TRBV6-2/TRBV6-3
CASSLAGSSTEAFF | TRBJ1-1 | TRBV5-1
CASSSSMTGFTGELFF | TRBJ2-2 | TRBV5-6
CASTPRAEAFF | TRBJ1-1 | TRBV7-9
CATSSGRTSQHF | TRBJ1-5 | TRBV15
CASSLSLADTGELFF | TRBJ2-2 | TRBV5-1
CASSAQASYEQYF | TRBJ2-7 | TRBV6-1
CASRDNRNDKNIQYF | TRBJ2-4 | TRBV2
CSALLGSGGYTF | TRBJ1-2 | TRBV20-1
CASSSYGSSSYEQYF | TRBJ2-7 | TRBV9
CASSLARISNYGYTF | TRBJ1-2 | TRBV5-1
CASSLFAGPDTQYF | TRBJ2-3 | TRBV12-3/TRBV12-4
CASSNGNQPQHF | TRBJ1-5 | TRBV19
CASSPLSYNEQFF | TRBJ2-1 | TRBV7-8
CASSSESQPGRYEQYF | TRBJ2-7 | TRBV6-2/TRBV6-3
CSATRIEGLGPRGFQYF | TRBJ2-7 | TRBV20-1
CASSDLLLGQYF | TRBJ2-3 | TRBV6-1